This TCR beta chain was recorded in a study of beta chain features in type 1 diabetes. This clone was counted only a few times. The antigen is undetermined. The V and J ends lost 4 bases and 8 bases, in that order; junction bases with no gene match: 12. Germline-derived CDR1 and CDR2 are SGHNT and YYREEE (reference sequence). The CDR3 length is 16 residues. Study-level findings and limits: Across all four CD4+ subsets, people with type 1 diabetes showed modestly shorter TCRB CDR3s. In type 1 diabetes patients, VDJ junctions had fewer insertions; deletions at these junctions were more frequent.

Since all of the isolated RNA was reverse transcribed, expressed TCRB transcripts were what got sequenced. This table comes from immunoSEQ multiplex PCR, and its TCRdb copy is limited to in-frame clones, with some not included. The table records fewer than 70,000 clones, 55% to 70% of them present only once. CD4+ cells of the naive, central memory, regulatory and stem cell-like memory types were sorted via CD45RO/CCR7/CD25/CD127/CD95/CD27. The sequencing input was stem cell memory CD4+ T cells from blood. This sequence was found in a young woman with type 1 diabetes. The genes are TRBV5-4 and TRBJ2-1, with 10 bases aligning to TRBD2. The CDR3 region is CASSPRGLAGADEQFF. Written as DNA, the CDR3 is TGTGCCAGCAGCCCCCGGGGGCTAGCGGGAGCGGATGAGCAGTTCTTC.